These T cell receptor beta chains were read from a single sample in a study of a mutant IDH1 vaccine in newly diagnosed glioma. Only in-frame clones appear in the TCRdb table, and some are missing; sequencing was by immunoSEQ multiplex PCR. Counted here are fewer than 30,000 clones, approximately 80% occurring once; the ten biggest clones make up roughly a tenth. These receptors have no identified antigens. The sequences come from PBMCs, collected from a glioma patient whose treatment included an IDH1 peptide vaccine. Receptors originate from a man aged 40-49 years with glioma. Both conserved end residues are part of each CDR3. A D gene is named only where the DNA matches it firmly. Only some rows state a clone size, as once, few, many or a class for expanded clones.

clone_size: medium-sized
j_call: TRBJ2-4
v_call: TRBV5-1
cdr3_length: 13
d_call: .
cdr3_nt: TGCGCCAGCAGCTGGACAGCCAAAAACATTCAGTACTTC
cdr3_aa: CASSWTAKNIQYF

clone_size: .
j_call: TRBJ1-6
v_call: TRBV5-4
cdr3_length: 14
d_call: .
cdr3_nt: TGTGCCAGCAGCCCTCGACAGAGCCAATCACCCCTCCACTTT
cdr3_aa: CASSPRQSQSPLHF

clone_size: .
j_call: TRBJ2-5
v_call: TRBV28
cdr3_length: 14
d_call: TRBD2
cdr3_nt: TGTGCCAGCAGACCAGCGGGAGTCGGGGAGACCCAGTACTTC
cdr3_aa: CASRPAGVGETQYF

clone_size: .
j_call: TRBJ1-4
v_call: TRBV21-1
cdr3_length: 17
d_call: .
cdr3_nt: TGTGCCAGCAGCAATTCTTTATCGTCAGGGGGGAATGAAAAACTGTTTTTT
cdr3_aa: CASSNSLSSGGNEKLFF

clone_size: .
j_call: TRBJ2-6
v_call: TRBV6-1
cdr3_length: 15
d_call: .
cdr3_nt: TGTGCCAGCAGCACCGGTGCTTCTGGGGCCAACGTCCTGACTTTC
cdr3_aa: CASSTGASGANVLTF

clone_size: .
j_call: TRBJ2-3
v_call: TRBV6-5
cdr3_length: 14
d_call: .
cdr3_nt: TGTGCCAGCAGTTGGGGGCAGGACACAGATACGCAGTATTTT
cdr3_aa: CASSWGQDTDTQYF

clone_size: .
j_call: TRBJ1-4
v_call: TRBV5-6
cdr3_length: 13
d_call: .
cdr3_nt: TGTGCCAGCAGCGTGCTACAGGGTGAAAAACTGTTTTTT
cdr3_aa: CASSVLQGEKLFF

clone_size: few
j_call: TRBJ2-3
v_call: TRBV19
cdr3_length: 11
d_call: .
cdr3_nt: TGTGCCAGTAGTATCTTCGGGACGCAGTATTTT
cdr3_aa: CASSIFGTQYF

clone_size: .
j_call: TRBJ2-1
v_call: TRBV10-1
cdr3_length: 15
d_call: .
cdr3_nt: TGCGCCAGCAGTGGGGCAGAGGGGGGCTACAATGAGCAGTTCTTC
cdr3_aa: CASSGAEGGYNEQFF

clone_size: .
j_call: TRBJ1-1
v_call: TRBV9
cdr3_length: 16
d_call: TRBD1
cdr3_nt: TGTGCCAGCAGCGTAGATGGGGGACAGTTGAACACTGAAGCTTTCTTT
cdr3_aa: CASSVDGGQLNTEAFF

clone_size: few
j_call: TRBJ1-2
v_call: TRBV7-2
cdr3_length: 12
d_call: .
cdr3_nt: TGTGCCAGCAGCTTAGAACCGGGCGGCTACACCTTC
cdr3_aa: CASSLEPGGYTF

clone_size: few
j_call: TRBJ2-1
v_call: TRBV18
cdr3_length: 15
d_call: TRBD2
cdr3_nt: TGTGCCAGCTCCATGGGGGGGAGCCCCTACAATGAGCAGTTCTTC
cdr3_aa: CASSMGGSPYNEQFF

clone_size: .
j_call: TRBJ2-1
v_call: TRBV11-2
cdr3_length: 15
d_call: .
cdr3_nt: TGTGCCAGCAGCTTATTTGGCGGTAGCTACAATGAGCAGTTCTTC
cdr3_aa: CASSLFGGSYNEQFF

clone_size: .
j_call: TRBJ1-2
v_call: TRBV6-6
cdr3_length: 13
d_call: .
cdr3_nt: TGTGCCAGCAGTTACGGTCCTGGCTATGGCTACACCTTC
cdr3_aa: CASSYGPGYGYTF

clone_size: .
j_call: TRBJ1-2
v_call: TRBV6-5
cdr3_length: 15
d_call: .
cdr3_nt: TGTGCCAGCAGTTACTCCCGATGGGGGAACTATGGCTACACCTTC
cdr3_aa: CASSYSRWGNYGYTF

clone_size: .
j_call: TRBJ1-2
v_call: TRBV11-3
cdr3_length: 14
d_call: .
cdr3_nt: TGTGCCAGCAGCTTAGAGACGGGGTCGAGGCGCTACACCTTC
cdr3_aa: CASSLETGSRRYTF

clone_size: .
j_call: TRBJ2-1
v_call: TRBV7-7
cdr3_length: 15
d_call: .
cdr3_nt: TGTGCCAGCAGCTTGGGGTGGGAGGCCAACAATGAGCAGTTCTTC
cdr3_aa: CASSLGWEANNEQFF

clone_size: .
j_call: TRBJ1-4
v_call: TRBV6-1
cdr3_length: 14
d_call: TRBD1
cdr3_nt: TGTGCCAGCAGGCCCCGGACAGGGGGTGAAAAACTGTTTTTT
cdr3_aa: CASRPRTGGEKLFF

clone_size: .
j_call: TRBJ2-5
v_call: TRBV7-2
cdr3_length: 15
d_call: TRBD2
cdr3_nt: TGTGCCAGCAGTTTTAGCGGGAGGGCCAGAGAGACCCAGTACTTC
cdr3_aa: CASSFSGRARETQYF

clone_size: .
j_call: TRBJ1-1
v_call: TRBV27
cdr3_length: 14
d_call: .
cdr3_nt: TGTGCCAGCAGTTTTGAGGGGGGGGACACTGAAGCTTTCTTT
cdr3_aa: CASSFEGGDTEAFF

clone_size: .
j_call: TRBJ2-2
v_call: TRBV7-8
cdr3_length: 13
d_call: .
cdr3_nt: TGTGCCAGCAGCCCGGGCCGTTCCGGGGAGCTGTTTTTT
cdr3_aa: CASSPGRSGELFF

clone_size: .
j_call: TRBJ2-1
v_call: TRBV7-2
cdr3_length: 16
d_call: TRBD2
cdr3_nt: TGTGCCAGCAGCTTAGCGCCGGGACTAGAATTTAATGAGCAGTTCTTC
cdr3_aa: CASSLAPGLEFNEQFF

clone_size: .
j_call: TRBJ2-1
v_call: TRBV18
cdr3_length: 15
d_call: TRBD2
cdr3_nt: TGTGCCAGCTCACCTCCTAGCGGGGTCTACAATGAGCAGTTCTTC
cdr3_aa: CASSPPSGVYNEQFF

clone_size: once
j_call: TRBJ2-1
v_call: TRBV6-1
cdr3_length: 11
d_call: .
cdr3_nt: TGTGCCAGCACCCTGGGGGATGAGCAGTTCTTC
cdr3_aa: CASTLGDEQFF

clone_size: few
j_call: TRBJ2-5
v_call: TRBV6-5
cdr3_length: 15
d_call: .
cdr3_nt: TGTGCCAGCAGTTACTCTGGGTCAGAGCTGGAGACCCAGTACTTC
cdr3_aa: CASSYSGSELETQYF

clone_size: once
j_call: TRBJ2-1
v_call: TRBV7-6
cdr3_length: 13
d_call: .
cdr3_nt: TGTGCCAGCAGCTTTCAGTCCTACAATGAGCAGTTCTTC
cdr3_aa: CASSFQSYNEQFF

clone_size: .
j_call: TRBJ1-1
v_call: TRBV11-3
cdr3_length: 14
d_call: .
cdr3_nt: TGTGCCAGCAGCTTAGGAGGGGGGAACACTGAAGCTTTCTTT
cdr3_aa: CASSLGGGNTEAFF

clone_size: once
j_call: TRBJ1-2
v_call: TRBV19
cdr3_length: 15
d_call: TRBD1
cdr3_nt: TGTGCCAGTAGTGCTGTACAACAGGGGCGCTATGGCTACACCTTC
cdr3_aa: CASSAVQQGRYGYTF

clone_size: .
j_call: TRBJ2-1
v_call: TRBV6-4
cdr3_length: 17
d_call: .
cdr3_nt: TGTGCCAGCAGTGACTTCTCAGCGGAGCGGGTCTACAATGAGCAGTTCTTC
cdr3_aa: CASSDFSAERVYNEQFF

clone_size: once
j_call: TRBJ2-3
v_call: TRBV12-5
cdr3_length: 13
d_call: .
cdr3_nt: TGTGCTAGTGGTTTGATAGGCACAGATACGCAGTATTTT
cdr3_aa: CASGLIGTDTQYF

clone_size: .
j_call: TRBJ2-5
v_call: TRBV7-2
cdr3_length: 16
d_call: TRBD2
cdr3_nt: TGTGCCAGCAGCGTCAGGGGACTAGCGTACGACGAGACCCAGTACTTC
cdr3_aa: CASSVRGLAYDETQYF

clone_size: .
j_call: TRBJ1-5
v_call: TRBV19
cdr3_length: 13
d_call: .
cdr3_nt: TGTGCCAGTAGTATTTTTGAGAGTCAGCCCCAGCATTTT
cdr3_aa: CASSIFESQPQHF

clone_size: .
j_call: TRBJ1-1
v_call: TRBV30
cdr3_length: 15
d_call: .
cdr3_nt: TGTGCCTGGAGTTGGGTACCGCCCAGGAACACTGAAGCTTTCTTT
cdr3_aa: CAWSWVPPRNTEAFF

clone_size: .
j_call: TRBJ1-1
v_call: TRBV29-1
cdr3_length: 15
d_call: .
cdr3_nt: TGCAGCGTTGAAGCCGGGCGCAGGGGGAACACTGAAGCTTTCTTT
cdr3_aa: CSVEAGRRGNTEAFF

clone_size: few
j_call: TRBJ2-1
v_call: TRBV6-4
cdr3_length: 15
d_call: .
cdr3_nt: TGTGCCAGCAGTGACTCACTTGGGGCTGGGACTGAGCAGTTCTTC
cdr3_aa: CASSDSLGAGTEQFF

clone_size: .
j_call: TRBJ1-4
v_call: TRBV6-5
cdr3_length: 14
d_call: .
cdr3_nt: TGTGCCAGCAGTACCGACACTTGGGGGGAAAAACTGTTTTTT
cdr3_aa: CASSTDTWGEKLFF

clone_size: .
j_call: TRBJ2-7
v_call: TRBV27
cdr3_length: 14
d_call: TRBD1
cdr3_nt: TGTGCCAGCAGTGGACGACAGGGGCCCTACGAGCAGTACTTC
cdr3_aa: CASSGRQGPYEQYF

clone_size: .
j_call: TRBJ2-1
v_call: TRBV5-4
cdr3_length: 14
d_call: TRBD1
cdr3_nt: TGTGCCAGCACCATACAGGGGGTCACAAATGAGCAGTTCTTC
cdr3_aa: CASTIQGVTNEQFF

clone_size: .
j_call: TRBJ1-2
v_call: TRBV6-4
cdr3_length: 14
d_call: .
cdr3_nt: TGTGCCAGCAGTGATGGGCATGGCTCCTATGGCTACACCTTC
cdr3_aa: CASSDGHGSYGYTF

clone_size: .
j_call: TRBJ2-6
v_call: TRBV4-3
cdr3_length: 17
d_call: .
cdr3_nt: TGCGCCAGCAGCCCCTATTCCGGGACCGAAGGAGCCAACGTCCTGACTTTC
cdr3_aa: CASSPYSGTEGANVLTF

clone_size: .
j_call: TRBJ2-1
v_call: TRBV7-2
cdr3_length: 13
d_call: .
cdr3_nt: TGTGCCAGCAGCTCCCCAGGGGTCTCTGAGCAGTTCTTC
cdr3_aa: CASSSPGVSEQFF

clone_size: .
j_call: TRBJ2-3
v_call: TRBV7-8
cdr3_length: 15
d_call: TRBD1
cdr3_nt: TGTGCCAGCAGCCCGACAGGGAAAAGTCCAGATACGCAGTATTTT
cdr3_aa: CASSPTGKSPDTQYF

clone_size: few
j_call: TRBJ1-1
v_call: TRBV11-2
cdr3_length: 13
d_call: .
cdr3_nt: TGTGCCAGCAGCTTAGACAGAAACACTGAAGCTTTCTTT
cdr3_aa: CASSLDRNTEAFF

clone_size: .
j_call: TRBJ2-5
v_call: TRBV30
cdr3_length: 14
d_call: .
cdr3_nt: TGTGCCTGGAGTAAGGCAGGGGGAGGTCAGACCCAGTACTTC
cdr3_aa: CAWSKAGGGQTQYF

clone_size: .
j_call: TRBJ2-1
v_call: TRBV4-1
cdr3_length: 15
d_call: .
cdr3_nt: TGCGCCAGCAGCCAAGACCGGACCTCCTACAATGAGCAGTTCTTC
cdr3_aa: CASSQDRTSYNEQFF

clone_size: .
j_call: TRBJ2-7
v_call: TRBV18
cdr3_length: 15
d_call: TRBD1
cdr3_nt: TGTGCCAGCTCAATGCGGGACAGGTACCCGTACGAGCAGTACTTC
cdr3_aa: CASSMRDRYPYEQYF

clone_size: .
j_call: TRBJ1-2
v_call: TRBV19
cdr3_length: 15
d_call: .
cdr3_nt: TGTGCCAGTAGTCTGGGCCGTTACCCCAACTATGGCTACACCTTC
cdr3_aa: CASSLGRYPNYGYTF

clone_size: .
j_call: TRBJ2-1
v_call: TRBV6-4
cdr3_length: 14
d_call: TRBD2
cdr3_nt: TGTGCCAGCAGTGACGGGACTAGTAGCCATGAGCAGTTCTTC
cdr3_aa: CASSDGTSSHEQFF

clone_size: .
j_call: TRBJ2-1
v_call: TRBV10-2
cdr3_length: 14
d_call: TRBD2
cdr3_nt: TGCGCCAGCAGCGGGACTAGCGGATACAATGAGCAGTTCTTC
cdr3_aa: CASSGTSGYNEQFF

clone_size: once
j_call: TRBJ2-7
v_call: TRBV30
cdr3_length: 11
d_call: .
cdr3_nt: TGTGCCTACTCGGGGGCCAGCGAGCAGTACTTC
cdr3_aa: CAYSGASEQYF